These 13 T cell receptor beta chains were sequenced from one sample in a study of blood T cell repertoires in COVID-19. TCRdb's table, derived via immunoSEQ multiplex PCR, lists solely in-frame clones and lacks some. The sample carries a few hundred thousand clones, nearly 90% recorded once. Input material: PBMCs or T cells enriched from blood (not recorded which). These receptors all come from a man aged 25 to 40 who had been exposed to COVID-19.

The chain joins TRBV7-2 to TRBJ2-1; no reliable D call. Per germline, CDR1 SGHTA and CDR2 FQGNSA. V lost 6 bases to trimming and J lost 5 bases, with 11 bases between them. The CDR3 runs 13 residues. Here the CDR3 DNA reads TGTGCCAGCAGGGGCCTTTACAACAATGAGCAGTTCTTC. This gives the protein CASRGLYNNEQFF. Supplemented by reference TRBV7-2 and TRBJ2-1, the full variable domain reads GAGVSQSPSNKVTEKGKDVELRCDPISGHTALYWYRQSLGQGLEFLIYFQGNSAPDKSGLPSDRFSAERTGGSVSTLTIQRTQQEDSAVYLCASRGLYNNEQFFGPGTRLTVL.

DNA of the CDR3: TGTGCCAGCAGTCCGCGAGGACAGGGCGGCGGGTATGGCTACACCTTC. This translates into CASSPRGQGGGYGYTF. This rearrangement joins TRBV27 to TRBJ1-2, with 8 bases identical to TRBD1. J lost 5 bases, V lost 5 bases, and 13 bases had no gene match. This CDR3 region has 16 residues. Germline assignment: CDR1 MNHEY and CDR2 SMNVEV (reference sequence).

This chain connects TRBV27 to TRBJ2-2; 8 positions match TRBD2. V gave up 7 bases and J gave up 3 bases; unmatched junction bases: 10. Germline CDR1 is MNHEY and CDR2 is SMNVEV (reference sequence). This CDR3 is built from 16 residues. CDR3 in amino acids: CASKVERGFDTGELFF. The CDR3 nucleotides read TGTGCCAGCAAGGTCGAGCGGGGGTTCGACACCGGGGAGCTGTTTTTT.

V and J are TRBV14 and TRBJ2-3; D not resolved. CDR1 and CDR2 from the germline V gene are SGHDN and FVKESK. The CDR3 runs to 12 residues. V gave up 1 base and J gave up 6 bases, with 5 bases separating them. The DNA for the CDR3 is TGTGCCAGCAGCCAAGTTCAGGATACGCAGTATTTT. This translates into CASSQVQDTQYF.

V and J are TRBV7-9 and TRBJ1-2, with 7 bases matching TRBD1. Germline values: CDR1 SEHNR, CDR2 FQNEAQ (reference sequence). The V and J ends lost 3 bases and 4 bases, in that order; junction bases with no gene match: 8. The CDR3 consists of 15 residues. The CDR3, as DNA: TGTGCCAGCAGCTTGGTCGACAGGGTGGCCTATGGCTACACCTTC. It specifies CASSLVDRVAYGYTF.

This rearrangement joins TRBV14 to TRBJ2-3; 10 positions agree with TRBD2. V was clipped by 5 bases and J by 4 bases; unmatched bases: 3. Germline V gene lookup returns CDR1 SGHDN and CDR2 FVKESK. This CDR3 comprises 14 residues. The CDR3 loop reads CASSFLAGADTQYF. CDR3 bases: TGTGCCAGCAGCTTTCTAGCGGGGGCAGATACGCAGTATTTT. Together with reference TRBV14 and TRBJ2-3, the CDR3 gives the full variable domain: EAGVTQFPSHSVIEKGQTVTLRCDPISGHDNLYWYRRVMGKEIKFLLHFVKESKQDESGMPNNRFLAERTGGTYSTLKVQPAELEDSGVYFCASSFLAGADTQYFGPGTRLTVL.

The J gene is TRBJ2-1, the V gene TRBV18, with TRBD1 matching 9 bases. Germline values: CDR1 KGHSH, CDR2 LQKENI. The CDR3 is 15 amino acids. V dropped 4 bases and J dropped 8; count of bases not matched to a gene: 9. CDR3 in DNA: TGTGCCAGCTCACAGCTCCGGGACAGGGCCGATGAGCAGTTCTTC. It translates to CASSQLRDRADEQFF.

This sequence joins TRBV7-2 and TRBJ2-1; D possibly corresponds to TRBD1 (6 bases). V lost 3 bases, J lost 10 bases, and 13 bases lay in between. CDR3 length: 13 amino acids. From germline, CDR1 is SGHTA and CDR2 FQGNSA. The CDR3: CASSFTKTGEQFF. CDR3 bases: TGTGCCAGCAGCTTTACGAAAACAGGGGAGCAGTTCTTC.

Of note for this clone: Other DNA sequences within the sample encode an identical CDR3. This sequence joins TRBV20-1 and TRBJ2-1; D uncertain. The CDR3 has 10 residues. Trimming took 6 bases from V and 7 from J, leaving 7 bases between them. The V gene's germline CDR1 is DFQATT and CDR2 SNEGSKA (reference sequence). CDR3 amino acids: CSAADNEQFF. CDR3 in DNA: TGCAGTGCCGCGGATAATGAGCAGTTCTTC.

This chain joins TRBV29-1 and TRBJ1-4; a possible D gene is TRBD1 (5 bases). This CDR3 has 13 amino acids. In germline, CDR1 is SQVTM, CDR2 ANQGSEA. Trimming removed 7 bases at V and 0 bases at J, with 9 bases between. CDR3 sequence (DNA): TGCAGCGCCCAGGGTCCAACTAATGAAAAACTGTTTTTT. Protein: CSAQGPTNEKLFF.

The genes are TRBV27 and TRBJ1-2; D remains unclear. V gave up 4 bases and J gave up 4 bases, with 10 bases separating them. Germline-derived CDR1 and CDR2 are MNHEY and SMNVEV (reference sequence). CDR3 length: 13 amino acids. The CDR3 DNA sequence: TGTGCCAGCAGTTGGGCCCAAGGCTATGGCTACACCTTC. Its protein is CASSWAQGYGYTF.

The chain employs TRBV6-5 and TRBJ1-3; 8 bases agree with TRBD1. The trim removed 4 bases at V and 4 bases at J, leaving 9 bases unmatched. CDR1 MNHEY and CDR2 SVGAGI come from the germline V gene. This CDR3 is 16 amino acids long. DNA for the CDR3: TGTGCCAGCAGTTCCCTTCAGGGGGCGAGAGGAAACACCATATATTTT. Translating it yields CASSSLQGARGNTIYF.

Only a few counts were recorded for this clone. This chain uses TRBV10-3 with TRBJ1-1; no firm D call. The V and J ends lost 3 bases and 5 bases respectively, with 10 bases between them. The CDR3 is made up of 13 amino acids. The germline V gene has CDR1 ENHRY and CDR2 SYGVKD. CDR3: CAISESSGTEAFF. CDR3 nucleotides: TGTGCCATCAGTGAATCCTCCGGTACTGAAGCTTTCTTT.